This T cell receptor beta chain originates from a study of cytomegalovirus exposure and HLA in healthy donors. Study conclusions and caveats: In vitro assays verified that a few CMV-associated chains recognized CMV antigens specifically. About 87% or about 30% of the time was how often most TCR beta V segments were productive, according to an earlier analysis.

The ends lost 4 bases at V and 7 bases at J; junction bases unmatched: 11. The CDR3 spans 17 residues. Looked up from germline, CDR1 is SEHNR and CDR2 is FQNEAQ (reference sequence). As concerns this clone: The antigen is unknown.

PCR used 60 Vbeta primers and 13 Jbeta primers. Measured with immunoSEQ multiplex PCR; TCRdb has only the in-frame clones, and not every one. This repertoire comprises tens of thousands of clones; its ten largest clones make up roughly 11%. This receptor was taken from a woman between 45 and 65 years old in good health and CMV-seropositive. Sequenced: PBMCs. The gene calls are TRBV7-9 and TRBJ2-1, with 12 bases lining up with TRBD1. CDR3 nucleotide sequence: TGTGCCAGCAGCTCCCCGGGACAGGGGGCGCAATGGAATGAGCAGTTCTTC. Translated, it gives CASSSPGQGAQWNEQFF. The complete variable domain, with remaining parts taken from reference TRBV7-9 and TRBJ2-1, reads DTGVSQNPRHKITKRGQNVTFRCDPISEHNRLYWYRQTLGQGPEFLTYFQNEAQLEKSRLLSDRFSAERPKGSFSTLEIQRTEQGDSAMYLCASSSPGQGAQWNEQFFGPGTRLTVL.